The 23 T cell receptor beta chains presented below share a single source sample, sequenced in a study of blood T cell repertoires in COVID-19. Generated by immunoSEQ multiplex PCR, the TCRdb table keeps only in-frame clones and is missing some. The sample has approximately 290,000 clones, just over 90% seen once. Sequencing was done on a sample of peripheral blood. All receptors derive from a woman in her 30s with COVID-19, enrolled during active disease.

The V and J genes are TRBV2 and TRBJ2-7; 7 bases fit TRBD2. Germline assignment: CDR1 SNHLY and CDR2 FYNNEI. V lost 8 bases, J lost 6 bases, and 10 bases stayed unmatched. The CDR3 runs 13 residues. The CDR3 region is CASASLAVGEQYF. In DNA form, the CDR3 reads TGTGCCAGCGCTTCCCTAGCGGTTGGCGAGCAGTACTTC.

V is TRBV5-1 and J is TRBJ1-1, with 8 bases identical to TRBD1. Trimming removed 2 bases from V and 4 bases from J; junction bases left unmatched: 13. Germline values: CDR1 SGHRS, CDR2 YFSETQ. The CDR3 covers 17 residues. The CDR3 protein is CASSLAGGQSQVTEAFF. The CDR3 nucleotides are TGCGCCAGCAGCTTAGCAGGGGGCCAGTCTCAGGTCACTGAAGCTTTCTTT.

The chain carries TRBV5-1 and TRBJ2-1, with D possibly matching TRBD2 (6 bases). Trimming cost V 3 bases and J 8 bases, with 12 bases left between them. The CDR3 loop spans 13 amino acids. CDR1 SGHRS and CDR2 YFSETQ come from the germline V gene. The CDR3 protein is CASSWTGTDEQFF. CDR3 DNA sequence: TGCGCCAGCAGCTGGACCGGGACTGATGAGCAGTTCTTC.

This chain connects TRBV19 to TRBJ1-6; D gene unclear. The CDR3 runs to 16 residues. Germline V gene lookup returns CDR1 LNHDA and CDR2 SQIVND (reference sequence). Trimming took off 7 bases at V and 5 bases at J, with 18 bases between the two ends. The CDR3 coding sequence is TGTGCCAGTACGGATCGGAGATCACGGGATAATTCACCCCTCCACTTT. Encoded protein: CASTDRRSRDNSPLHF.

Written as DNA, the CDR3 is TGTGCCAGCAGCTCCCGGGACTATTCTGGAAACACCATATATTTT. Translation: CASSSRDYSGNTIYF. The chain has TRBV5-6 and TRBJ1-3; D may be TRBD1 (5 bases). With 3 bases removed from V and 1 base from J, the gap between germline ends came to 11 bases. The CDR3 is made up of 15 amino acids. The V gene's germline CDR1 is SGHDT and CDR2 YYEEEE.

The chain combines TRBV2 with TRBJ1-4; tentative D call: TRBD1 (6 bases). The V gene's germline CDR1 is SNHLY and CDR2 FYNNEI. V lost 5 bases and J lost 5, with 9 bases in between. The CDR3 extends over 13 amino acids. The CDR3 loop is CASSLQGNEKLFF. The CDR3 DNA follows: TGTGCCAGCAGTTTACAGGGCAATGAAAAACTGTTTTTT.

CDR3 residues: CASSATGTSTDTQYF. The CDR3 DNA follows: TGTGCCAGCAGCGCAACCGGGACTAGCACAGATACGCAGTATTTT. J is TRBJ2-3 and V is TRBV5-5, with a possible D match to TRBD2 (6 bases). This CDR3 is built from 15 residues. Trimming took off 4 bases at V and 0 bases at J, with 12 bases between the two ends. CDR1 is SGHKS, CDR2 YYEKEE, per germline (reference sequence). The variable domain in full, with the rest retrieved from reference TRBV5-5 and TRBJ2-3, is DAGVTQSPTHLIKTRGQQVTLRCSPISGHKSVSWYQQVLGQGPQFIFQYYEKEERGRGNFPDRFSARQFPNYSSELNVNALLLGDSALYLCASSATGTSTDTQYFGPGTRLTVL.

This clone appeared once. The CDR3: CASSPLAGGTYNEQFF. The CDR3 nucleotides read TGTGCCAGCTCACCACTAGCGGGAGGGACCTACAATGAGCAGTTCTTC. The chain links TRBV18 to TRBJ2-1; the match to TRBD2 covers 11 bases. CDR1 KGHSH and CDR2 LQKENI come from the germline V gene. The CDR3 length is 16 residues. Germline trimming cut 1 base from V and 2 bases from J; bases unmatched to any gene: 1.

The CDR3 is CSVESQGITGELFF. For the CDR3, the DNA is TGCAGCGTTGAGAGCCAGGGTATCACCGGGGAGCTGTTTTTT. This chain joins TRBV29-1 and TRBJ2-2, with D possibly being TRBD1 (5 bases). Germline V gene data show CDR1 as SQVTM and CDR2 as ANQGSEA. Between the trimmed V and J ends, which lost 3 bases and 4 bases, there was a span of 12 bases. This CDR3 is 14 amino acids long.

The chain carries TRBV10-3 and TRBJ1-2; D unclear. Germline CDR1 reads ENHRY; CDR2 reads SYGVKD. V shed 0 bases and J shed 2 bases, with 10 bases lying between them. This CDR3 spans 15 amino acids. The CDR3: CAISESYRGNYGYTF. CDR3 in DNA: TGTGCCATCAGTGAGTCGTACCGGGGAAACTATGGCTACACCTTC.

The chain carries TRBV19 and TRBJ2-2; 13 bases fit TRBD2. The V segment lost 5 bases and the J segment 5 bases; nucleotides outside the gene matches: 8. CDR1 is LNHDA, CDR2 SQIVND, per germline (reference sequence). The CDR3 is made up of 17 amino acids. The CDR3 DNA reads TGTGCCAGTAGTGCTCCGGGACTAGCGGGAAGGACCGGGGAGCTGTTTTTT. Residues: CASSAPGLAGRTGELFF.

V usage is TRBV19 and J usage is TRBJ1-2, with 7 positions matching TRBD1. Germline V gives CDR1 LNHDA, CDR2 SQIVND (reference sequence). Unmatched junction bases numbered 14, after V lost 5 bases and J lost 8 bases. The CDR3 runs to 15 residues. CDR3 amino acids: CASSLPGDSSGGYTF. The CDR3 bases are TGTGCCAGTAGTCTTCCTGGGGACAGTAGTGGAGGCTACACCTTC.

CDR3 DNA sequence: TGCGCCAGCAGCCAAGATCTAGCATCACTTAGGCTGGCTGAAGCTTTCTTT. Protein: CASSQDLASLRLAEAFF. The V call is TRBV4-1, the J call TRBJ1-1; D remains unclear. The CDR3 consists of 17 residues. Germline CDR1 and CDR2: MGHRA and YSYEKL. Trimming cost V 0 bases and J 6 bases, with 20 bases left between them.

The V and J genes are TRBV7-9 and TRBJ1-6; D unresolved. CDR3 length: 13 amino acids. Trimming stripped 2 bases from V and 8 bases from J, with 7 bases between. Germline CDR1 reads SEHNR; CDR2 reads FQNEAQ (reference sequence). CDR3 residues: CASSLSEDSPLHF. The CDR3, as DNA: TGTGCCAGCAGCTTAAGTGAGGATTCACCCCTCCACTTT.

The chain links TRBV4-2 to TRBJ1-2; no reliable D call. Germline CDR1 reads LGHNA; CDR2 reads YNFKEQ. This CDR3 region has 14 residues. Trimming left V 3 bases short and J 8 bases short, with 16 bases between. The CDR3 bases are TGTGCCAGCAGCCAGGAACGGGATCTCCGGGGCTACACCTTC. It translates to CASSQERDLRGYTF.

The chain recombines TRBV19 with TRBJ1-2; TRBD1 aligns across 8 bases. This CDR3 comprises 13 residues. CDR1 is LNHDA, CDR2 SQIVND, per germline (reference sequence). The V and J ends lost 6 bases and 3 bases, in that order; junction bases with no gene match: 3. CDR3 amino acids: CASRTTGDYGYTF. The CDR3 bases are TGTGCCAGTAGGACGACAGGGGACTATGGCTACACCTTC.

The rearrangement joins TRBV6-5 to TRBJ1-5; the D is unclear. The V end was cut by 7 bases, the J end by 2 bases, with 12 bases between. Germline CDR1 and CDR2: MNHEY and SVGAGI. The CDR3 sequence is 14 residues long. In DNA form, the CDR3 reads TGTGCCAGCACCCTAGAGCGGGGCAATCAGCCCCAGCATTTT. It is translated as CASTLERGNQPQHF.

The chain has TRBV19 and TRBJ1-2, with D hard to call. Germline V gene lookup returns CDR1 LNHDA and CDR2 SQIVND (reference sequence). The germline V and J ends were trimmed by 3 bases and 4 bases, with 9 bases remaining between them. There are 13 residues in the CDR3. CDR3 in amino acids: CASSIASIYGYTF. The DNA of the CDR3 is TGTGCCAGTAGTATTGCCAGTATCTATGGCTACACCTTC.

CDR3 residues: CASSLVRDTEAFF. In DNA form, the CDR3 reads TGTGCCAGCAGCTTAGTCCGGGACACTGAAGCTTTCTTT. The chain uses TRBV7-8 and TRBJ1-1; D is unresolved. The germline CDR1 and CDR2 sequences are SGHVS and FQNEAQ. V was cut by 1 base and J by 3 bases, with 6 bases left in between. This CDR3 contains 13 residues.

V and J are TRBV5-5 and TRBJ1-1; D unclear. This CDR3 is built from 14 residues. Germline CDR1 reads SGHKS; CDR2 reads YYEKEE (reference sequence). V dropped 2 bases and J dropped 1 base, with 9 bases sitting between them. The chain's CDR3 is CASSFREKNTEAFF. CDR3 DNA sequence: TGTGCCAGCAGCTTTCGGGAGAAGAACACTGAAGCTTTCTTT. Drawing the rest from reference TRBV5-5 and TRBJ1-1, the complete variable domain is DAGVTQSPTHLIKTRGQQVTLRCSPISGHKSVSWYQQVLGQGPQFIFQYYEKEERGRGNFPDRFSARQFPNYSSELNVNALLLGDSALYLCASSFREKNTEAFFGQGTRLTVV.

The CDR3 loop is CASSQDAGGNQPQHF. The CDR3 DNA reads TGTGCCAGCAGCCAAGATGCGGGCGGCAATCAGCCCCAGCATTTT. V gene TRBV3-1 (or the pseudogene TRBV3-2) combines with J gene TRBJ1-5; no definite D call. CDR1 and CDR2 from the germline V gene are LGHDT and YNNKEL (reference sequence). The CDR3 has 15 amino acids. V was trimmed by 0 bases and J by 2 bases, leaving 8 bases between them.

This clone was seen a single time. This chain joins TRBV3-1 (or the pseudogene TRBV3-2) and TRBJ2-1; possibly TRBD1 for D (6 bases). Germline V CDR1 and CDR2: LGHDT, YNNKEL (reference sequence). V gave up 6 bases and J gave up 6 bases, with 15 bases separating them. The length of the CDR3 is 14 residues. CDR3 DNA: TGTGCCAGCAGAATTACAGGGTTCGGCAATGAGCAGTTCTTC. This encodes CASRITGFGNEQFF.

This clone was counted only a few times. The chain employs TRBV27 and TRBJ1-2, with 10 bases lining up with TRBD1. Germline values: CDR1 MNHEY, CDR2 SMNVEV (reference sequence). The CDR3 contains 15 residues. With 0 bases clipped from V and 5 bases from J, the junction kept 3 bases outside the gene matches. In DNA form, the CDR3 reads TGTGCCAGCAGTTTATCGATGGGACAGGGGTATGGCTACACCTTC. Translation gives CASSLSMGQGYGYTF.